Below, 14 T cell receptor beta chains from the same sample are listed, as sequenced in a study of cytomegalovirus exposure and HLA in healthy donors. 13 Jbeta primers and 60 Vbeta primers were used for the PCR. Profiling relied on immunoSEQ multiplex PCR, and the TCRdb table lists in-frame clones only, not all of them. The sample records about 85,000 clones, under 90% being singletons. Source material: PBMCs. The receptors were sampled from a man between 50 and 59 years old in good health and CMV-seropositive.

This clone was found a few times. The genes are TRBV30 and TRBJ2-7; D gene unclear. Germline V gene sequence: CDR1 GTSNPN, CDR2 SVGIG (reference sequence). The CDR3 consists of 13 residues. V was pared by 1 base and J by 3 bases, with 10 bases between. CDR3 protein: CAWSARTLYEQYF. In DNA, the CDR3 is TGTGCCTGGAGTGCTAGAACCCTCTACGAGCAGTACTTC.

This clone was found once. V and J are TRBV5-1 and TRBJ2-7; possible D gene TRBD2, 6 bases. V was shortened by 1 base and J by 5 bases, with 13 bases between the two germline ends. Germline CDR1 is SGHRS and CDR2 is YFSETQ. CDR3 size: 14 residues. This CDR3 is CASSLNLAKNEQYF. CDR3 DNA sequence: TGCGCCAGCAGCTTGAACCTAGCGAAGAACGAGCAGTACTTC.

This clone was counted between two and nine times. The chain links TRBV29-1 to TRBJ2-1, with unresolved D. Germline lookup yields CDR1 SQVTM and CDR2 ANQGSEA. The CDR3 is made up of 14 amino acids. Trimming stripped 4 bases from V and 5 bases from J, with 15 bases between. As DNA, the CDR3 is TGCAGCGTTGGACCGTTCCGGAGCAACAATGAGCAGTTCTTC. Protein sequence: CSVGPFRSNNEQFF.

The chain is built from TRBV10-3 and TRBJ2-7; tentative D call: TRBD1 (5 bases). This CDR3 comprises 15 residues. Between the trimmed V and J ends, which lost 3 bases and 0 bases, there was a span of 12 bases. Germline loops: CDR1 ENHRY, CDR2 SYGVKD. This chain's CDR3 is CAISDRLQDSYEQYF. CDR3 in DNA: TGTGCCATCAGTGACCGGCTACAGGACTCCTACGAGCAGTACTTC.

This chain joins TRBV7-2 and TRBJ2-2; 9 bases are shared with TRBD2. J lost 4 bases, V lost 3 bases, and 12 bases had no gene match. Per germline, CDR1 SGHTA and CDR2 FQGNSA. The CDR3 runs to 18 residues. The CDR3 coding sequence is TGTGCCAGCAGCTTTCAGGGAGCTGCGGGAGGGCCCACCGGGGAGCTGTTTTTT. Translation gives CASSFQGAAGGPTGELFF. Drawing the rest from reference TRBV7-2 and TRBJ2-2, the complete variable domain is GAGVSQSPSNKVTEKGKDVELRCDPISGHTALYWYRQSLGQGLEFLIYFQGNSAPDKSGLPSDRFSAERTGGSVSTLTIQRTQQEDSAVYLCASSFQGAAGGPTGELFFGEGSRLTVL.

The CDR3 region has the DNA TGCGCCAGCAGCTTGGGAGTGTCGGGCTACGAGCAGTACTTC. Protein: CASSLGVSGYEQYF. The J gene is TRBJ2-7, the V gene TRBV5-1; no definite D call. This CDR3 is 14 amino acids long. Germline V lookup: CDR1 SGHRS, CDR2 YFSETQ. The germline V and J ends were trimmed by 0 bases and 3 bases, with 10 bases remaining between them.

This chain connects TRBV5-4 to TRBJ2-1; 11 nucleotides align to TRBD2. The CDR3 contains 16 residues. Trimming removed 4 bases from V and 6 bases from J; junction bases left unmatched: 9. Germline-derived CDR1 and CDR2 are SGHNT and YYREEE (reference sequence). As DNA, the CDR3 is TGTGCCAGCAGCCTAAAACTAGCGGGAGACATCAATGAGCAGTTCTTC. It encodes CASSLKLAGDINEQFF.

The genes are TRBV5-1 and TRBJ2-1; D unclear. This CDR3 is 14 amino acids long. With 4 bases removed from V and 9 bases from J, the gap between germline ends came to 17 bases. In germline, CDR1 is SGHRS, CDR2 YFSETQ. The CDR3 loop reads CASSPGVGSGEQFF. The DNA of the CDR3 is TGCGCCAGCAGCCCCGGCGTAGGTTCGGGTGAGCAGTTCTTC.

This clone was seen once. The CDR3, as DNA: TGCGCCAGCAGCCAAGATGAAGACGGGGGGGTTCGTGAGCAGTTCTTC. Protein: CASSQDEDGGVREQFF. The V gene is TRBV4-1, the J gene TRBJ2-1; 8 nucleotides align to TRBD2. Germline assignment: CDR1 MGHRA and CDR2 YSYEKL. The ends lost 0 bases at V and 9 bases at J; junction bases unmatched: 10. The CDR3 totals 16 residues.

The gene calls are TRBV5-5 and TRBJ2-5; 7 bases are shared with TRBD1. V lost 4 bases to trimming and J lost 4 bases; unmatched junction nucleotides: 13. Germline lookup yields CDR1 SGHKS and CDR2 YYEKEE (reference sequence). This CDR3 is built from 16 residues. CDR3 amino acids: CASSVVGTVGPETQYF. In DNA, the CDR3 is TGTGCCAGCAGCGTCGTAGGGACAGTCGGGCCAGAGACCCAGTACTTC.

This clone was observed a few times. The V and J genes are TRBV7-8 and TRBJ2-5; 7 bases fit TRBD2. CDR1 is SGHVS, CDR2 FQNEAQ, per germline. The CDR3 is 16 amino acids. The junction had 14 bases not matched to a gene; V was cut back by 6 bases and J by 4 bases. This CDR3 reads CASSYPGGASTETQYF. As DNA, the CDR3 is TGTGCCAGCAGTTATCCGGGAGGCGCTTCGACAGAGACCCAGTACTTC.

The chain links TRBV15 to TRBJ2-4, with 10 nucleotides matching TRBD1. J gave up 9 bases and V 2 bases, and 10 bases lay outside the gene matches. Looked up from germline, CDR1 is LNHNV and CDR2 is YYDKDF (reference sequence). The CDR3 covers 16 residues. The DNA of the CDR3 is TGTGCCACCAGCAGAATCGGGGACAGGGGAATGGTCATTCAGTACTTC. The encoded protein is CATSRIGDRGMVIQYF.

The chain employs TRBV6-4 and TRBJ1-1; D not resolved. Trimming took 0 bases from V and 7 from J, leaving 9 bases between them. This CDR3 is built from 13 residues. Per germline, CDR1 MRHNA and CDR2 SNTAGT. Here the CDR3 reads CASSDSWAGEAFF. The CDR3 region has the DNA TGTGCCAGCAGTGACTCTTGGGCGGGTGAAGCTTTCTTT.

As DNA, the CDR3 is TGTGCCAGCAGCTTGGCAGGGGGCGCCTCCGGGGAGCTGTTTTTT. Its protein product is CASSLAGGASGELFF. This sequence joins TRBV5-6 and TRBJ2-2, with 8 bases aligning to TRBD1. Germline V CDR1 and CDR2: SGHDT, YYEEEE. The ends lost 0 bases at V and 6 bases at J; junction bases unmatched: 4. The CDR3 is 15 amino acids.